This T cell receptor (beta chain) was sequenced in a study of technical replicates of blood from several donors (dated by TCRdb to the late 2010s). Reading from cysteine to phenylalanine, the CDR3 counts 14 amino acids. The kept DNA is CDR3 alone, 42 bases in frame from the first base. At the junction V is shortened by 5 bases and J by 5 bases; bases outside the gene matches: 7. Sequences SGHTS (CDR1) and YDEGEE (CDR2) are obtained from the germline V gene. As for this clone: It lacks a known antigen. Nothing much larger sits one base from this clone, and base qualities are not available.

Library creation used the immunoSEQ multiplex PCR assay. Entries here come from immuneACCESS through TCRdb and include only in-frame sequences with V and J called. Some clones fail to appear in such tables; in the studies checked, an unresolved V gene covers under half of the shortfall, and the cause of the remainder is unknown. Present in this sample are tens of thousands of clones, around 92% of which were seen just once. The top ten constitute approximately 0.4% of the sample. The V and J segments used are TRBV5-8 and TRBJ1-2; TRBD1 matches 9 bases in the middle. Sequences were obtained from T cells isolated from PBMCs. This clonotype was obtained from a human donor in good health. CDR3 sequence: CASSQGTGFYGYTF. The DNA reads as follows: TGTGCCAGCAGTCAGGGGACAGGGTTTTATGGCTACACCTTC.